This is a list of T cell receptor beta chains from one sample in a study of cytomegalovirus exposure and HLA in healthy donors. Assay: immunoSEQ multiplex PCR; the TCRdb copy retains only in-frame clones and omits some. Here the sample spans about 43,000 clones, 70% to 80% being singletons. The sequenced sample consisted of PBMCs. Source of these receptors: a man between 25 and 39 years old in good health and CMV-seronegative. The CDR3 runs from the conserved cysteine through the conserved F or W. A D gene is named only where the DNA matches it firmly. For some rows the clone size is stated as once, few or many, or as a class when expanded; others skip it.

clone_size,d_call,j_call,v_call,cdr3_aa,cdr3_nt
NA,TRBD2,TRBJ2-1,TRBV25-1,CASSELAGVTYNEQFF,TGTGCCAGCAGTGAACTAGCGGGAGTCACCTACAATGAGCAGTTCTTC
NA,NA,TRBJ2-1,TRBV19,CASSIRGISYNEQFF,TGTGCCAGTAGTATCCGCGGGATCTCCTACAATGAGCAGTTCTTC
NA,TRBD2,TRBJ2-1,TRBV6-5,CASSYGTSGYNEQFF,TGTGCCAGCAGTTACGGGACTAGCGGCTACAATGAGCAGTTCTTC
once,TRBD2,TRBJ2-3,TRBV5-6,CASSFRTSGFGDTQYF,TGTGCCAGCAGCTTCCGGACTAGCGGATTCGGAGATACGCAGTATTTT
NA,TRBD2,TRBJ2-1,TRBV29-1,CSVEGSLAGVYNEQFF,TGCAGCGTTGAAGGGTCACTAGCGGGAGTTTACAATGAGCAGTTCTTC
NA,NA,TRBJ1-4,TRBV6-1,CASSEARGSLAKLFF,TGTGCCAGCAGTGAAGCACGGGGGTCTCTAGCAAAACTGTTTTTT
NA,NA,TRBJ2-7,TRBV7-8,CSIRLGQAYEQYF,TGTTCCATCAGGTTAGGGCAGGCCTACGAGCAGTACTTC
NA,TRBD2,TRBJ2-1,TRBV15,CATSSNPLAGVNEQFF,TGTGCCACCAGCTCAAACCCGCTAGCGGGGGTCAATGAGCAGTTCTTC
NA,TRBD1,TRBJ1-6,TRBV6-5,CASRDRVGSPLHF,TGTGCCAGCAGGGACAGGGTCGGTTCACCCCTCCACTTT
NA,TRBD1,TRBJ1-6,TRBV7-9,CASSLGHRGLTNSPLHF,TGTGCCAGCAGCTTAGGACACAGGGGGCTAACGAATTCACCCCTCCACTTT
few,NA,TRBJ1-4,TRBV5-8,CASSSSFNEKLFF,TGTGCCAGCAGCTCCAGTTTTAATGAAAAACTGTTTTTT
NA,TRBD1,TRBJ1-4,TRBV28,CASRQGNEKLFF,TGTGCCAGTAGACAGGGTAATGAAAAACTGTTTTTT
NA,NA,TRBJ2-2,TRBV30,CAWSVRISGTTGELFF,TGTGCCTGGAGTGTACGGATTTCCGGGACTACCGGGGAGCTGTTTTTT
NA,NA,TRBJ2-7,TRBV7-6,CASSLPGTYEQYF,TGTGCCAGCAGCTTACCAGGCACCTACGAGCAGTACTTC
once,NA,TRBJ2-7,TRBV30,CAWSVQGYEQYF,TGTGCCTGGAGTGTTCAGGGCTACGAGCAGTACTTC
NA,NA,TRBJ1-1,TRBV12-1,CASSLTYCPRGTNTEAFF,TGTGCCAGCAGCCTAACCTATTGCCCCAGGGGGACAAACACTGAAGCTTTCTTT
NA,NA,TRBJ2-1,TRBV7-9,CASSQAYNEQFF,TGTGCCAGCAGCCAGGCCTACAATGAGCAGTTCTTC
once,NA,TRBJ1-1,TRBV7-9,CASSLDQGHTEAFF,TGTGCCAGCAGCTTAGATCAGGGGCACACTGAAGCTTTCTTT
NA,TRBD1,TRBJ1-5,TRBV30,CAWADRGRLDQPQHF,TGTGCCTGGGCAGACAGGGGGCGTCTAGATCAGCCCCAGCATTTT
NA,TRBD2,TRBJ2-3,TRBV7-6,CASSLAMASGSSTDTQYF,TGTGCCAGCAGCTTAGCGATGGCTAGCGGGAGTAGCACAGATACGCAGTATTTT
NA,NA,TRBJ2-5,TRBV10-3,CAISQGHARGTQYF,TGTGCCATCAGTCAAGGACATGCGAGAGGGACCCAGTACTTC
NA,TRBD2,TRBJ2-1,TRBV4-3,CASSPGWREMLYNEQFF,TGCGCCAGCAGCCCCGGCTGGCGGGAGATGCTCTACAATGAGCAGTTCTTC
NA,NA,TRBJ2-1,TRBV10-1,CASSDPRRGEQFF,TGCGCCAGCAGTGACCCTAGACGAGGTGAGCAGTTCTTC
NA,NA,TRBJ1-6,TRBV11-2,CASSLDRAGKNSPLHF,TGTGCCAGCAGCTTAGATAGGGCAGGGAAGAATTCACCCCTCCACTTT
NA,TRBD2,TRBJ2-1,TRBV2,CATLAGGPLYEQFF,TGTGCCACCTTAGCGGGAGGGCCTCTGTATGAGCAGTTCTTC
NA,TRBD2,TRBJ2-7,TRBV10-1,CASSGASGSREQYF,TGCGCCAGCAGTGGGGCTAGCGGGAGTCGCGAGCAGTACTTC
NA,NA,TRBJ1-4,TRBV7-2,CASSLGERSNEKLFF,TGTGCCAGCAGCTTAGGCGAACGGTCTAATGAAAAACTGTTTTTT
few,TRBD2,TRBJ2-7,TRBV6-6,CASSYIGGRGEQYF,TGTGCCAGCAGTTATATCGGGGGGAGGGGCGAGCAGTACTTC
NA,TRBD2,TRBJ2-1,TRBV18,CASSRGLVNEQFF,TGTGCCAGCTCACGCGGACTAGTCAATGAGCAGTTCTTC
NA,NA,TRBJ2-5,TRBV7-8,CASSFRGAGETQYF,TGTGCCAGCAGCTTTCGAGGAGCAGGGGAGACCCAGTACTTC